Listed below are T cell receptor beta chains from one sample, sequenced in a study of Tregs in tolerant kidney transplant recipients. The table came from immunoSEQ multiplex PCR; TCRdb's copy has only in-frame clones and leaves some out. The table shows about 81,000 clones, with roughly 91% occurring only once. The sequenced sample was CD4+ T cells from blood (PBMCs), obtained 24 months after the transplant. The receptors derive from a human patient who received a combined kidney and bone marrow transplant. Some of the T cells might come from the graft donor. CDR3s include the opening cysteine and the closing phenylalanine or tryptophan. Fields, in order: V gene, clone size, J gene, D gene, CDR3 protein, CDR3 DNA. D genes are given only for firm matches. Some rows have no size entry. The others give once, few or many, or a class for an expanded clone.

v_gene: TRBV2; abundance: .; j_gene: TRBJ1-2; d_gene: TRBD1; CDR3aa: CASAYWTGGDGYTF; CDR3nt: TGTGCCAGCGCCTATTGGACAGGGGGGGATGGCTACACCTTC
v_gene: TRBV18; abundance: .; j_gene: TRBJ2-3; d_gene: .; CDR3aa: CASSPLAKFTDTQYF; CDR3nt: TGTGCCAGCTCACCACTAGCGAAGTTCACAGATACGCAGTATTTT
v_gene: TRBV7-2; abundance: .; j_gene: TRBJ2-7; d_gene: TRBD1; CDR3aa: CASSLVRTGHYEQYF; CDR3nt: TGTGCCAGCAGCTTAGTGCGGACAGGGCACTACGAGCAGTACTTC
v_gene: TRBV7-9; abundance: .; j_gene: TRBJ2-1; d_gene: TRBD2; CDR3aa: CASSFPGGWDEQFF; CDR3nt: TGTGCCAGCAGCTTCCCGGGGGGATGGGATGAGCAGTTCTTC
v_gene: TRBV12-5; abundance: .; j_gene: TRBJ1-5; d_gene: .; CDR3aa: CASGLSGYQPQHF; CDR3nt: TGTGCTAGTGGTTTGTCAGGGTACCAGCCCCAGCATTTT
v_gene: TRBV30; abundance: .; j_gene: TRBJ2-7; d_gene: .; CDR3aa: CALVGQGEAYEQYF; CDR3nt: TGTGCCCTTGTAGGGCAGGGGGAGGCCTACGAGCAGTACTTC
v_gene: TRBV7-9; abundance: .; j_gene: TRBJ2-2; d_gene: TRBD1; CDR3aa: CASTPTGTTGELFF; CDR3nt: TGTGCCAGCACTCCGACAGGGACCACCGGGGAGCTGTTTTTT
v_gene: TRBV4-2; abundance: .; j_gene: TRBJ2-5; d_gene: TRBD2; CDR3aa: CASSQANGGAETQYF; CDR3nt: TGTGCCAGCAGCCAAGCGAACGGGGGGGCAGAGACCCAGTACTTC
v_gene: TRBV4-2; abundance: .; j_gene: TRBJ1-2; d_gene: .; CDR3aa: CASSQDTPGVGGYTF; CDR3nt: TGTGCCAGCAGCCAAGATACGCCAGGGGTTGGCGGCTACACCTTC
v_gene: TRBV2; abundance: .; j_gene: TRBJ2-3; d_gene: .; CDR3aa: CASGLSTDTQYF; CDR3nt: TGTGCCAGCGGCCTCTCCACAGATACGCAGTATTTT
v_gene: TRBV11-3; abundance: .; j_gene: TRBJ2-3; d_gene: .; CDR3aa: CASSRAAGSTDTQYF; CDR3nt: TGTGCCAGCAGCCGGGCGGCAGGGTCCACAGATACGCAGTATTTT
v_gene: TRBV7-8; abundance: .; j_gene: TRBJ2-7; d_gene: .; CDR3aa: CASSASRFSSSYEQYF; CDR3nt: TGTGCCAGCAGCGCATCTAGGTTTTCCAGCTCCTACGAGCAGTACTTC
v_gene: TRBV7-6; abundance: .; j_gene: TRBJ2-5; d_gene: TRBD2; CDR3aa: CASSLAGTSGTETQYF; CDR3nt: TGTGCCAGCAGCTTAGCTGGGACTAGCGGGACAGAGACCCAGTACTTC
v_gene: TRBV18; abundance: .; j_gene: TRBJ2-7; d_gene: TRBD1; CDR3aa: CASSPGQTSYEQYF; CDR3nt: TGTGCCAGCTCACCGGGACAGACATCCTACGAGCAGTACTTC
v_gene: TRBV4-3; abundance: .; j_gene: TRBJ2-2; d_gene: TRBD2; CDR3aa: CASSLGLAGTGELFF; CDR3nt: TGCGCCAGCAGCCTTGGACTAGCAGGCACCGGGGAGCTGTTTTTT
v_gene: TRBV30; abundance: .; j_gene: TRBJ1-3; d_gene: .; CDR3aa: CAWGQSSGNTIYF; CDR3nt: TGTGCCTGGGGACAGTCCTCTGGAAACACCATATATTTT
v_gene: TRBV5-6; abundance: .; j_gene: TRBJ2-7; d_gene: TRBD2; CDR3aa: CASSLAYRLAAYEQYF; CDR3nt: TGTGCCAGCAGCTTGGCGTATCGTCTAGCGGCCTACGAGCAGTACTTC
v_gene: TRBV6-5; abundance: .; j_gene: TRBJ2-1; d_gene: .; CDR3aa: CASGRSNEQFF; CDR3nt: TGTGCCAGCGGGCGATCCAATGAGCAGTTCTTC
v_gene: TRBV30; abundance: .; j_gene: TRBJ2-1; d_gene: .; CDR3aa: CAWSVPRGLYSSYNEQFF; CDR3nt: TGTGCCTGGAGTGTCCCCAGGGGCCTATATAGCTCCTACAATGAGCAGTTCTTC
v_gene: TRBV5-4; abundance: .; j_gene: TRBJ2-1; d_gene: .; CDR3aa: CASSSGTQTYNEQFF; CDR3nt: TGTGCCAGCAGCTCCGGGACTCAAACCTACAATGAGCAGTTCTTC
v_gene: TRBV19; abundance: .; j_gene: TRBJ2-4; d_gene: .; CDR3aa: CASNIWLGGKNIQYF; CDR3nt: TGTGCCAGTAATATCTGGCTAGGGGGTAAAAACATTCAGTACTTC
v_gene: TRBV15; abundance: .; j_gene: TRBJ2-3; d_gene: .; CDR3aa: CATSRNLASHTDTQYF; CDR3nt: TGTGCCACCAGCAGGAATTTAGCATCCCACACAGATACGCAGTATTTT
v_gene: TRBV19; abundance: .; j_gene: TRBJ2-5; d_gene: TRBD2; CDR3aa: CASSMGYSGRALETQYF; CDR3nt: TGTGCCAGTAGTATGGGGTATAGCGGGAGGGCCTTGGAGACCCAGTACTTC
v_gene: TRBV5-1; abundance: .; j_gene: TRBJ1-2; d_gene: .; CDR3aa: CASSPTGNYGYTF; CDR3nt: TGCGCCAGCAGCCCGACGGGTAACTATGGCTACACCTTC
v_gene: TRBV5-1; abundance: once; j_gene: TRBJ2-7; d_gene: TRBD1; CDR3aa: CASSFLGQGLDEQYF; CDR3nt: TGCGCCAGCAGCTTCCTGGGACAGGGTCTAGACGAGCAGTACTTC
v_gene: TRBV18; abundance: .; j_gene: TRBJ2-7; d_gene: .; CDR3aa: CASSRRGSSQYEQYF; CDR3nt: TGTGCCAGCTCAAGACGCGGTTCTAGCCAGTACGAGCAGTACTTC
v_gene: TRBV2; abundance: .; j_gene: TRBJ2-1; d_gene: TRBD2; CDR3aa: CASSGSGRSEQFF; CDR3nt: TGTGCCAGCAGTGGTAGCGGGAGGTCTGAGCAGTTCTTC
v_gene: TRBV19; abundance: .; j_gene: TRBJ1-1; d_gene: TRBD1; CDR3aa: CASTPSTGALNTEAFF; CDR3nt: TGTGCCAGTACCCCATCGACAGGGGCTCTGAACACTGAAGCTTTCTTT
v_gene: TRBV4-2; abundance: .; j_gene: TRBJ1-1; d_gene: .; CDR3aa: CASSQDPRGYTEAFF; CDR3nt: TGTGCCAGCAGCCAGGACCCCCGGGGGTACACTGAAGCTTTCTTT
v_gene: TRBV5-8; abundance: .; j_gene: TRBJ2-1; d_gene: .; CDR3aa: CASSLGISKGHEQFF; CDR3nt: TGTGCCAGCAGCTTGGGGATAAGTAAGGGGCACGAGCAGTTCTTC
v_gene: TRBV7-3; abundance: .; j_gene: TRBJ2-7; d_gene: TRBD2; CDR3aa: CASSLTSGGGEQYF; CDR3nt: TGTGCCAGCAGCTTAACTAGCGGGGGTGGCGAGCAGTACTTC
v_gene: TRBV6-1; abundance: .; j_gene: TRBJ2-7; d_gene: .; CDR3aa: CASTQGYEQYF; CDR3nt: TGTGCCAGCACGCAGGGTTACGAGCAGTACTTC
v_gene: TRBV5-1; abundance: .; j_gene: TRBJ1-3; d_gene: .; CDR3aa: CASSLAAGNTIYF; CDR3nt: TGCGCCAGCAGTCTAGCCGCCGGAAACACCATATATTTT
v_gene: TRBV7-3; abundance: .; j_gene: TRBJ2-7; d_gene: .; CDR3aa: CASSPNPTTEQYF; CDR3nt: TGTGCCAGCAGCCCGAACCCAACGACAGAGCAGTACTTC
v_gene: TRBV7-7; abundance: .; j_gene: TRBJ2-3; d_gene: .; CDR3aa: CASNHLTSMDSDTQYF; CDR3nt: TGTGCCAGCAACCACCTGACTAGTATGGACTCAGATACGCAGTATTTT
v_gene: TRBV7-2; abundance: .; j_gene: TRBJ2-6; d_gene: TRBD2; CDR3aa: CASSPLTSPISGANVLTF; CDR3nt: TGTGCCAGCAGCCCCCTGACTAGCCCCATCTCTGGGGCCAACGTCCTGACTTTC
v_gene: TRBV15; abundance: .; j_gene: TRBJ1-1; d_gene: .; CDR3aa: CATGVGRDTEAFF; CDR3nt: TGTGCCACCGGTGTGGGGAGAGACACTGAAGCTTTCTTT
v_gene: TRBV2; abundance: once; j_gene: TRBJ1-2; d_gene: .; CDR3aa: CASNRQGGYTF; CDR3nt: TGTGCCAGCAACCGTCAGGGTGGCTACACCTTC
v_gene: TRBV19; abundance: once; j_gene: TRBJ2-7; d_gene: TRBD1; CDR3aa: CASSMGQGFDEQYF; CDR3nt: TGTGCCAGTAGTATGGGACAGGGATTCGACGAGCAGTACTTC
v_gene: TRBV25-1; abundance: .; j_gene: TRBJ2-3; d_gene: TRBD2; CDR3aa: CASSKYAGGTDTQYF; CDR3nt: TGTGCCAGCAGTAAATACGCCGGGGGGACAGATACGCAGTATTTT
v_gene: TRBV28; abundance: few; j_gene: TRBJ1-4; d_gene: .; CDR3aa: CASSFSGTRAEKLFF; CDR3nt: TGTGCCAGCAGTTTCTCCGGGACACGAGCTGAAAAACTGTTTTTT
v_gene: TRBV28; abundance: .; j_gene: TRBJ2-3; d_gene: .; CDR3aa: CASSSPRFVDTQYF; CDR3nt: TGTGCCAGCAGTTCCCCCCGGTTCGTGGATACGCAGTATTTT
v_gene: TRBV5-1; abundance: .; j_gene: TRBJ2-3; d_gene: TRBD1; CDR3aa: CASSLGTGATDTQYF; CDR3nt: TGCGCCAGCAGCCTTGGGACAGGGGCGACAGATACGCAGTATTTT
v_gene: TRBV15; abundance: once; j_gene: TRBJ2-2; d_gene: TRBD2; CDR3aa: CATSRPVASGINGELFF; CDR3nt: TGTGCCACCAGCAGACCCGTCGCTAGCGGGATCAACGGGGAGCTGTTTTTT
v_gene: TRBV5-5; abundance: .; j_gene: TRBJ1-2; d_gene: TRBD1; CDR3aa: CASSFFSLTGVDGYTF; CDR3nt: TGTGCCAGCAGCTTTTTTTCGCTGACAGGGGTCGATGGCTACACCTTC